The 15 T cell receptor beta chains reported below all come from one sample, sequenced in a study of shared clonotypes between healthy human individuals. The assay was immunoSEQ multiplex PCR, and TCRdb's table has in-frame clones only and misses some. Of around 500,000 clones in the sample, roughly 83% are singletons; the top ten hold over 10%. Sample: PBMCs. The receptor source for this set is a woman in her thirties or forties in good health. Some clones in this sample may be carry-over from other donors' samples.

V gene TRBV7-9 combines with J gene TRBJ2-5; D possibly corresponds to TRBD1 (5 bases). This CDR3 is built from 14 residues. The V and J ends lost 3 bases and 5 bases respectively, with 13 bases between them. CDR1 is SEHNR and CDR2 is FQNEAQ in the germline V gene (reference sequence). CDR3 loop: CASSFAGWFETQYF. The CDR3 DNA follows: TGTGCCAGCAGCTTCGCAGGGTGGTTTGAGACCCAGTACTTC.

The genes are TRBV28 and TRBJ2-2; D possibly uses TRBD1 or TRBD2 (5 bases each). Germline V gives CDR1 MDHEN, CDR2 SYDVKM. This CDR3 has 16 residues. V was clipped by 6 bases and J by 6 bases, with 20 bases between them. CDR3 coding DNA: TGTGCCAGCAGCTCAGGTCGAGGGTGGGACGCCGGGGAGCTGTTTTTT. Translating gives CASSSGRGWDAGELFF. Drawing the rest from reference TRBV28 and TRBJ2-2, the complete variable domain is DVKVTQSSRYLVKRTGEKVFLECVQDMDHENMFWYRQDPGLGLRLIYFSYDVKMKEKGDIPEGYSVSREKKERFSLILESASTNQTSMYLCASSSGRGWDAGELFFGEGSRLTVL.

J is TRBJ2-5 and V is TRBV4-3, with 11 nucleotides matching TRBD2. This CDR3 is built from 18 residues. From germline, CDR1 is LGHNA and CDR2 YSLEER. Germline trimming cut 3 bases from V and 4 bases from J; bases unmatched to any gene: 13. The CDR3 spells CASSHPWGNSGRVETQYF. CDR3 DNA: TGCGCCAGCAGCCACCCTTGGGGAAATAGCGGGAGGGTAGAGACCCAGTACTTC.

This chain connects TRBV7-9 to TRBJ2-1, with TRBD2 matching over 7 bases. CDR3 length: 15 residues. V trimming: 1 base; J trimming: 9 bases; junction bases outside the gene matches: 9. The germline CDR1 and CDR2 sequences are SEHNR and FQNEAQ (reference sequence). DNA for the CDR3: TGTGCCAGCAGCTTAGGGAGGGAGGGAGACTTTGAGCAGTTCTTC. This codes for CASSLGREGDFEQFF.

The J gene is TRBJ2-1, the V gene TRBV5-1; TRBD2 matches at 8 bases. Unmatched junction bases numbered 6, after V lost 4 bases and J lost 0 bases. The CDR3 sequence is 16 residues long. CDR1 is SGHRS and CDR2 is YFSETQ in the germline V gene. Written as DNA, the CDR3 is TGCGCCAGCAGCATCCCGAGCGGGAGCTCCTACAATGAGCAGTTCTTC. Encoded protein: CASSIPSGSSYNEQFF.

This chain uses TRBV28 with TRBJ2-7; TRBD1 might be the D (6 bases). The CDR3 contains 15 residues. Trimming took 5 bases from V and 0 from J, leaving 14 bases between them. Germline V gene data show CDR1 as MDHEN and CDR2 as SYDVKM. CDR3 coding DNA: TGTGCCAGCAGTCCGGGACATCCCCACTCCTACGAGCAGTACTTC. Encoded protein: CASSPGHPHSYEQYF.

DNA for the CDR3: TGTGCCAGCAGCCGTCCGGGACAGCCTCCCTACGAGCAGTACTTC. Amino acid sequence: CASSRPGQPPYEQYF. The J gene is TRBJ2-7, the V gene TRBV5-5; 7 nucleotides line up with TRBD1. The V and J ends lost 4 bases and 2 bases, in that order; junction bases with no gene match: 9. The CDR3 runs to 15 residues. Per the germline V gene, CDR1 is SGHKS and CDR2 is YYEKEE (reference sequence).

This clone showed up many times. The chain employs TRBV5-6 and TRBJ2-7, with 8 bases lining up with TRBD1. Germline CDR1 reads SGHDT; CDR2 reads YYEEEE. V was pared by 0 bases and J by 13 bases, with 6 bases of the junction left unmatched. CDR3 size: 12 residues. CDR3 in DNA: TGTGCCAGCAGCTTGGGGACAGGGAAACACTACTTC. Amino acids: CASSLGTGKHYF.

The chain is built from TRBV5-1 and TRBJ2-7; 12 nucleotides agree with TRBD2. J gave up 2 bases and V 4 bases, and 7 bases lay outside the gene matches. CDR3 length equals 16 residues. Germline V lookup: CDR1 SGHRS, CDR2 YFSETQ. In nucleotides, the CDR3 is TGCGCCAGCAGCCCAAGTCCTAGCGGGAGGGCCTACGAGCAGTACTTC. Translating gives CASSPSPSGRAYEQYF.

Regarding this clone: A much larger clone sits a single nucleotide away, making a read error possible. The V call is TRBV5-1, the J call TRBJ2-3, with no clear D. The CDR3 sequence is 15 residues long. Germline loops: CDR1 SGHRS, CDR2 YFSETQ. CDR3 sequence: CASSSSGSEGDTRYF. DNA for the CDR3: TGCGCCAGCAGTAGCTCCGGTTCTGAAGGAGATACGCGGTATTTT.

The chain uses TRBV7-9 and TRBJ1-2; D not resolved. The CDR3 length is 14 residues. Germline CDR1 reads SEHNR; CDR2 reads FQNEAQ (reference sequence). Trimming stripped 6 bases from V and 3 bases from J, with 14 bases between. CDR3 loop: CASSSGSLDYGYTF. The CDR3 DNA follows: TGTGCCAGCAGTTCCGGAAGTTTGGACTATGGCTACACCTTC.

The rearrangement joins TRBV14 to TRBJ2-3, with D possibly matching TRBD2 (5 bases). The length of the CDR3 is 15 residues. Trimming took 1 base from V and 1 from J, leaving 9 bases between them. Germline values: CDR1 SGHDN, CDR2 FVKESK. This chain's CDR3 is CASSQGARGTDTQYF. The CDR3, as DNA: TGTGCCAGCAGCCAAGGCGCGCGGGGCACAGATACGCAGTATTTT.

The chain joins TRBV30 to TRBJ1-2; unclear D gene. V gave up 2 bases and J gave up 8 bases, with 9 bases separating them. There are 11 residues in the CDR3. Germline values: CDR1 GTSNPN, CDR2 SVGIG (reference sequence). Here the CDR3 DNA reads TGTGCCTGGAGTTATTCTGTGGGCTACACCTTC. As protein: CAWSYSVGYTF.

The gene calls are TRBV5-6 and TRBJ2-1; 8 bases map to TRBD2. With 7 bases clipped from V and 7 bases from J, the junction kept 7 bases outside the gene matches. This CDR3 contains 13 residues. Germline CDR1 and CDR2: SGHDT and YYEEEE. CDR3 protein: CASEGTRRNEQFF. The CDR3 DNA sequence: TGTGCCAGCGAAGGGACTAGAAGGAATGAGCAGTTCTTC. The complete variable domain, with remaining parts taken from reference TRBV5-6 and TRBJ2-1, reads DAGVTQSPTHLIKTRGQQVTLRCSPKSGHDTVSWYQQALGQGPQFIFQYYEEEERQRGNFPDRFSGHQFPNYSSELNVNALLLGDSALYLCASEGTRRNEQFFGPGTRLTVL.

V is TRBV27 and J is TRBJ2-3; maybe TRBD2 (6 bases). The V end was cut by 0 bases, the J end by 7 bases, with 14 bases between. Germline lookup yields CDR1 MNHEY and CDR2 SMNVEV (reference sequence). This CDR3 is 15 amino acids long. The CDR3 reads CASSLSRAGGNTQYF. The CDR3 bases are TGTGCCAGCAGTTTATCGAGGGCTGGCGGGAATACGCAGTATTTT.